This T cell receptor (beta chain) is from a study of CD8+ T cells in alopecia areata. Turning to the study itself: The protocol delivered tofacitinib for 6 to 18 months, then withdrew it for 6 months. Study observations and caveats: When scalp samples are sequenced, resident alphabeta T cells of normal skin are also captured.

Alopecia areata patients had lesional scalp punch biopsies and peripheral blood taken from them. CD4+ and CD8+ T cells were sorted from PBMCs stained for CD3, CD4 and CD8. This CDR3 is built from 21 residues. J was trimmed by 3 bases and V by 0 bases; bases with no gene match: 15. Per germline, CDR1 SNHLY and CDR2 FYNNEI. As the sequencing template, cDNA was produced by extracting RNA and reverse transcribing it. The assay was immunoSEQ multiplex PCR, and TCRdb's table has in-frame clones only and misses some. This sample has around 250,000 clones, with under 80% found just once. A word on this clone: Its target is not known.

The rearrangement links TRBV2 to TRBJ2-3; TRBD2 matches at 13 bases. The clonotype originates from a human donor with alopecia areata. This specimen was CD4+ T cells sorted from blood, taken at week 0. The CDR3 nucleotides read TGTGCCAGCAGTGAAGCCCCGCCGGGACTAGCGGGGTATGTAGGAACAGATACGCAGTATTTT. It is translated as CASSEAPPGLAGYVGTDTQYF.